This TCR beta chain was sequenced during a study of T cells after yellow fever vaccination. UMIs were added to TCR cDNA along with a universal primer site when it was made by 5'RACE template switching. TCRdb analysed the 5' RACE reads with MiXCR anew, one entry per CDR3 protein. This sample has about 430,000 distinct CDR3 sequences, with approximately 19% found just once. Study-level points and caveats: Repertoires sorted by FACS could include abundant clonotypes that are contaminants from the bulk population. CD4 and CD8 compartments shared a small share of clonotypes, likely from convergent recombination.

This clonotype was seen only a few times. What it binds is not known. Germline V gene sequence: CDR1 MNHEY, CDR2 SVGAGI. The CDR3 covers 16 residues. Trimming removed 0 bases at V and 5 bases at J, with 16 bases between. J is TRBJ1-2 and V is TRBV6-5; weak D call: TRBD1 (5 bases). This TCR came from a man aged 18 to 29 who received the YFV17D yellow fever vaccine. The sample was PBMCs, taken before the yellow fever booster vaccination. CDR3 amino acids: CASSYSIVGTPYGYTF. CDR3 in DNA: TGTGCCAGCAGTTACTCGATAGTCGGGACGCCGTATGGCTACACCTTC.